The 29 T cell receptor beta chains presented below share a single source sample, sequenced in a study of blood T cell repertoires in COVID-19. Generated by immunoSEQ multiplex PCR, the TCRdb table keeps only in-frame clones and is missing some. This sample has 150,000 or so clones, with 80% to 90% found just once. The source material was peripheral blood. The receptors here all came from a man aged 60-69 years with COVID-19, enrolled during active disease.

This clone was detected once. The rearrangement joins TRBV30 to TRBJ1-4, with 9 bases fitting TRBD1. The CDR3 runs to 16 residues. From germline, CDR1 is GTSNPN and CDR2 SVGIG (reference sequence). The junction had 11 bases not matched to a gene; V was cut back by 5 bases and J by 4 bases. The CDR3 reads CAWDGQGSADNEKLFF. The CDR3 DNA is TGTGCCTGGGATGGACAGGGGAGTGCGGATAATGAAAAACTGTTTTTT.

This chain joins TRBV5-1 and TRBJ2-7; TRBD1 agrees at 8 bases. The CDR3 runs to 15 residues. V gave up 3 bases and J gave up 1 base; unmatched junction bases: 6. Germline V lookup: CDR1 SGHRS, CDR2 YFSETQ. CDR3 bases: TGCGCCAGCAGCTCGGGACAGGTGGGGTCCTACGAGCAGTACTTC. Amino acids: CASSSGQVGSYEQYF.

This clone has a handful of counts. The chain links TRBV5-1 to TRBJ1-2, with 7 bases aligning to TRBD1. The germline V gene encodes CDR1 SGHRS and CDR2 YFSETQ. The V and J ends lost 5 bases and 7 bases, in that order; junction bases with no gene match: 5. This CDR3 spans 12 amino acids. The CDR3 sequence is CASRSTGAGYTF. As DNA, the CDR3 is TGCGCCAGCAGATCCACAGGGGCTGGCTACACCTTC.

This clone was detected only once. The chain recombines TRBV2 with TRBJ2-1, with 11 positions matching TRBD2. With V trimmed by 1 base and J by 8 bases, 7 bases remained unmatched. This CDR3 is 16 amino acids long. Germline V gene sequence: CDR1 SNHLY, CDR2 FYNNEI. Written as DNA, the CDR3 is TGTGCCAGCAGTGAAGAGGGGGAGACTAGCGGGGATGAGCAGTTCTTC. Residues: CASSEEGETSGDEQFF.

The chain has TRBV15 and TRBJ1-1; 7 positions agree with TRBD1. The germline CDR1 and CDR2 sequences are LNHNV and YYDKDF (reference sequence). The trim removed 5 bases at V and 1 base at J, leaving 13 bases unmatched. This CDR3 has 17 amino acids. CDR3 sequence (DNA): TGTGCCACCAGCCCCCCTCCGAGGGACAGCAAGAACACTGAAGCTTTCTTT. This codes for CATSPPPRDSKNTEAFF.

This chain uses TRBV6-5 with TRBJ2-7, with 9 positions matching TRBD1. This CDR3 is 14 amino acids long. Germline V lookup: CDR1 MNHEY, CDR2 SVGAGI. J was trimmed by 4 bases and V by 7 bases; bases with no gene match: 8. The CDR3: CASKKVQGAYEQYF. The DNA of the CDR3 is TGTGCCAGCAAGAAAGTACAGGGGGCTTACGAGCAGTACTTC.

The chain combines TRBV5-6 with TRBJ1-2, with 7 bases aligning to TRBD1. The germline CDR1 and CDR2 sequences are SGHDT and YYEEEE. This CDR3 has 15 residues. The V segment lost 4 bases and the J segment 5 bases; nucleotides outside the gene matches: 11. The CDR3 sequence is CASSPDRKILYGYTF. CDR3 bases: TGTGCCAGCAGCCCGGACAGGAAGATCTTATATGGCTACACCTTC.

The rearrangement links TRBV5-6 to TRBJ2-3; tentative D call: TRBD1 (6 bases). This CDR3 has 16 amino acids. Trimming removed 0 bases at V and 1 base at J, with 12 bases between. CDR1 and CDR2 (germline): SGHDT, YYEEEE. CDR3 sequence (DNA): TGTGCCAGCAGCTTGGCGGCAGGGGCCGGCACAGATACGCAGTATTTT. Amino acid sequence: CASSLAAGAGTDTQYF.

The chain employs TRBV4-2 and TRBJ1-5; D gene unclear. V was trimmed by 1 base and J by 6 bases, leaving 13 bases between them. CDR1 is LGHNA and CDR2 is YNFKEQ in the germline V gene. The CDR3 sequence is 15 residues long. CDR3 in amino acids: CASSQAIQTLQPQHF. The CDR3 DNA reads as TGTGCCAGCAGCCAAGCGATACAGACCCTTCAGCCCCAGCATTTT.

This clone was seen once. The rearrangement links TRBV3-1 (or the pseudogene TRBV3-2) to TRBJ1-3; D is uncertain. V was trimmed by 1 base and J by 4 bases, leaving 8 bases between them. This CDR3 is 14 amino acids long. CDR1 LGHDT and CDR2 YNNKEL come from the germline V gene (reference sequence). As DNA, the CDR3 is TGTGCCAGCAGCCAAGGAGGTGTGGGAAACACCATATATTTT. As protein: CASSQGGVGNTIYF.

This chain links TRBV5-1 with TRBJ1-4, with 9 bases identical to TRBD1. After removal of 4 bases from V and 5 bases from J, the junction contained 9 bases not matched to a gene. CDR1 and CDR2 from the germline V gene are SGHRS and YFSETQ. The CDR3 length is 16 residues. The CDR3 DNA sequence: TGCGCCAGCAGCCTGACTCCGACAGGGGGGAATGAAAAACTGTTTTTT. Translated, it gives CASSLTPTGGNEKLFF.

The V gene is TRBV7-3, the J gene TRBJ1-4; TRBD1 matches at 9 bases. Germline V CDR1 and CDR2: SGHTA, FQGTGA. The length of the CDR3 is 13 residues. V dropped 4 bases and J dropped 10; count of bases not matched to a gene: 4. CDR3 sequence (DNA): TGTGCCAGCAGCTCGGGACAGGGTGGAAAACTGTTTTTT. Protein product: CASSSGQGGKLFF.

J is TRBJ1-1 and V is TRBV19; D uncertain. The germline CDR1 and CDR2 sequences are LNHDA and SQIVND (reference sequence). V was pared by 5 bases and J by 1 base, with 11 bases between. CDR3 length: 14 residues. This chain's CDR3 is CASSPLPGNTEAFF. The DNA of the CDR3 is TGTGCCAGTAGTCCCCTACCGGGGAACACTGAAGCTTTCTTT.

V gene TRBV15 combines with J gene TRBJ1-5; the match to TRBD1 covers 7 bases. From germline, CDR1 is LNHNV and CDR2 YYDKDF (reference sequence). The CDR3 runs 17 residues. Trimming removed 0 bases from V and 3 bases from J; junction bases left unmatched: 8. CDR3 region: CATSRDFDRAYNQPQHF. The CDR3 nucleotides read TGTGCCACCAGCAGAGATTTTGACAGGGCCTACAATCAGCCCCAGCATTTT.

The chain employs TRBV4-3 and TRBJ2-2, with 11 bases matching TRBD2. Trimming removed 4 bases from V and 1 base from J; junction bases left unmatched: 8. This CDR3 contains 18 residues. Germline assignment: CDR1 LGHNA and CDR2 YSLEER. The CDR3 loop reads CASSRGLLAGGNTGELFF. CDR3 nucleotide sequence: TGCGCCAGCAGCCGGGGGCTGCTAGCGGGGGGGAACACCGGGGAGCTGTTTTTT.

V usage is TRBV15 and J usage is TRBJ1-1; 7 bases map to TRBD1. The CDR3 has 14 amino acids. V shed 3 bases, J shed 2 bases, and the junction held 3 bases outside the gene matches. Per germline, CDR1 LNHNV and CDR2 YYDKDF (reference sequence). The CDR3 spells CATSRGDSNTEAFF. The CDR3 nucleotides read TGTGCCACCAGCAGGGGGGACAGTAACACTGAAGCTTTCTTT.

The V gene is TRBV18, the J gene TRBJ1-3; unclear D gene. The CDR3 is 13 amino acids. Germline CDR1 is KGHSH and CDR2 is LQKENI. The V gene lost 3 bases and the J gene lost 6 bases, with 9 bases spanning the gap. CDR3 region: CASSPSGENTIYF. The CDR3 nucleotides read TGTGCCAGCTCACCGTCCGGGGAAAACACCATATATTTT.

V usage is TRBV7-8 and J usage is TRBJ2-5; D may be TRBD2 (6 bases). Trimming took off 4 bases at V and 7 bases at J, with 13 bases between the two ends. Germline V gene sequence: CDR1 SGHVS, CDR2 FQNEAQ. The CDR3 runs to 13 residues. The CDR3 region is CASSSARSGTQYF. In DNA, the CDR3 is TGTGCCAGCAGCTCGGCCCGTAGCGGGACCCAGTACTTC. Using reference TRBV7-8 and TRBJ2-5 for the parts outside the CDR3, the full variable domain is GAGVSQSPRYKVAKRGQDVALRCDPISGHVSLFWYQQALGQGPEFLTYFQNEAQLDKSGLPSDRFFAERPEGSVSTLKIQRTQQEDSAVYLCASSSARSGTQYFGPGTRLLVL.

This clone has just one count. J is TRBJ1-2 and V is TRBV9; D uncertain. The CDR3 contains 14 residues. V was trimmed by 0 bases and J by 8 bases, leaving 14 bases between them. Germline V gene data show CDR1 as SGDLS and CDR2 as YYNGEE. The CDR3 here is CASSVAIGAVGYTF. The CDR3 region has the DNA TGTGCCAGCAGCGTAGCTATCGGAGCAGTGGGCTACACCTTC. Full variable domain (missing parts from reference TRBV9 and TRBJ1-2): DSGVTQTPKHLITATGQRVTLRCSPRSGDLSVYWYQQSLDQGLQFLIQYYNGEERAKGNILERFSAQQFPDLHSELNLSSLELGDSALYFCASSVAIGAVGYTFGSGTRLTVV.

The rearrangement uses TRBV27 and TRBJ1-4, with D tentatively TRBD1 (5 bases). The V and J ends lost 8 bases and 3 bases respectively, with 16 bases between them. This CDR3 has 15 amino acids. The germline gives CDR1 MNHEY, CDR2 SMNVEV (reference sequence). CDR3 coding DNA: TGTGCCAGCCGATCCCTTCGCAGGGCTAATGAAAAACTGTTTTTT. Its translation is CASRSLRRANEKLFF.

V is TRBV6-5 and J is TRBJ1-6; D is unclear. The germline V gene has CDR1 MNHEY and CDR2 SVGAGI. CDR3 length equals 15 residues. Trimming took 0 bases from V and 6 from J, leaving 9 bases between them. The CDR3 coding sequence is TGTGCCAGCAGTTACTCGGGAGGGTTTAATTCACCCCTCCACTTT. Translated, it gives CASSYSGGFNSPLHF.

The CDR3 DNA is TGTGCCAGCAGCTTAACAGAAATGAGCACCGGGGAGCTGTTTTTT. Its translation: CASSLTEMSTGELFF. The rearrangement joins TRBV7-3 to TRBJ2-2; D not resolved. V was cut by 0 bases and J by 4 bases, with 9 bases left in between. This CDR3 is 15 amino acids long. CDR1 SGHTA and CDR2 FQGTGA come from the germline V gene.

CDR3 in DNA: TGTGCCAGCTCACCAAACGCGGAATACGAGCAGTACTTC. Translation: CASSPNAEYEQYF. The chain employs TRBV18 and TRBJ2-7; D unclear. CDR1 and CDR2 from the germline V gene are KGHSH and LQKENI. Between the trimmed V and J ends, which lost 2 bases and 4 bases, there was a span of 9 bases. The CDR3 is 13 amino acids.

This chain links TRBV7-9 with TRBJ2-7; 7 bases match TRBD1. The CDR3 loop spans 17 amino acids. Germline V gives CDR1 SEHNR, CDR2 FQNEAQ (reference sequence). J was trimmed by 2 bases and V by 5 bases; bases with no gene match: 15. This CDR3 is CASSLFPPGQQAYEQYF. The CDR3, as DNA: TGTGCCAGCAGCCTCTTTCCACCGGGACAGCAAGCCTACGAGCAGTACTTC.

The genes are TRBV5-1 and TRBJ2-1; 9 nucleotides line up with TRBD1. Germline CDR1 is SGHRS and CDR2 is YFSETQ. V was pared by 1 base and J by 5 bases, with 7 bases of the junction left unmatched. The length of the CDR3 is 16 residues. The CDR3 here is CASSLQPTGGNNEQFF. The CDR3, as DNA: TGCGCCAGCAGCTTGCAGCCGACAGGGGGGAACAATGAGCAGTTCTTC.

This clone was detected a few times. V and J are TRBV24-1 and TRBJ2-1; the match to TRBD2 covers 7 bases. This CDR3 spans 15 amino acids. The J segment lost 5 bases and the V segment lost 4 bases, leaving 7 bases of the junction unmatched. The V gene's germline CDR1 is KGHDR and CDR2 SFDVKD. CDR3 sequence (DNA): TGTGCCACCAGTGACCCGGGGGGAAGAAACAATGAGCAGTTCTTC. Translating it yields CATSDPGGRNNEQFF.

The J gene is TRBJ1-4, the V gene TRBV27, with a weak D call TRBD1 (5 bases). Germline V gives CDR1 MNHEY, CDR2 SMNVEV (reference sequence). CDR3 length: 15 amino acids. V lost 5 bases, J lost 8 bases, and 18 bases lay in between. CDR3 nucleotide sequence: TGTGCCAGCAGTCCCTCCAGGGACTCGTGGGAAAAACTGTTTTTT. Its translation: CASSPSRDSWEKLFF.

The V and J genes are TRBV28 and TRBJ1-5; TRBD1 might be the D (5 bases). From germline, CDR1 is MDHEN and CDR2 SYDVKM. The CDR3 length is 16 residues. With 3 bases removed from V and 7 bases from J, the gap between germline ends came to 19 bases. The DNA of the CDR3 is TGTGCCAGCAGTTTTGCCTTGGGGGGGTCCTACCAGCCCCAGCATTTT. The encoded protein is CASSFALGGSYQPQHF.

V usage is TRBV10-3 and J usage is TRBJ2-3; 9 nucleotides match TRBD2. Per germline, CDR1 ENHRY and CDR2 SYGVKD. The CDR3 is made up of 15 amino acids. After removal of 4 bases from V and 0 bases from J, the junction contained 2 bases not matched to a gene. CDR3 residues: CAISALAGSTDTQYF. The DNA for the CDR3 is TGTGCCATCAGTGCGCTAGCGGGGAGCACAGATACGCAGTATTTT.